One sample yielded the 22 T cell receptor beta chains listed below, sequenced in a study of T cell clonality in common variable immunodeficiency. Produced via immunoSEQ multiplex PCR; TCRdb's table is partial and in-frame only. The record shows about 34,000 clones for this sample, with no singletons present. Sequenced: peripheral blood mononuclear cells. The receptors were gathered from a person aged 18 to 69 in good health.

This clone was recorded many times. The read is 3 residues too short to cover the CDR3 end, so that end is filled in from the germline J gene. The chain joins TRBV5-4 to TRBJ1-1; possible D gene TRBD1, 6 bases. Germline loops: CDR1 SGHNT, CDR2 YYREEE (reference sequence). This CDR3 contains 15 residues. V lost 4 bases, J lost 1 base, and 14 bases lay in between. CDR3 bases read: TGTGCCAGCAGCCCCGGTGGACAGACGAACACTGAA. Translation gives CASSPGGQTNTE. The entire CDR3 is CASSPGGQTNTEAFF.

At least ten counts were recorded for this clone. The sequence runs out 3 residues before the end of the CDR3; the remainder is reconstructed from the germline J gene. The rearrangement links TRBV5-1 to TRBJ2-1, with 8 bases aligning to TRBD2. Per germline, CDR1 SGHRS and CDR2 YFSETQ. The CDR3 runs 15 residues. V dropped 3 bases and J dropped 5; count of bases not matched to a gene: 7. The DNA read from the CDR3 is TGCGCCAGCAGCTCCTCAGCGGGGGTCAACAATGAG. It translates to CASSSSAGVNNE. From start to end, the CDR3 is CASSSSAGVNNEQFF.

In its sample, this clone was seen many times. The read stops 3 residues short of the end of the CDR3; the missing end is completed from the germline J gene. This chain connects TRBV20-1 to TRBJ1-5; D is unclear. Per the germline V gene, CDR1 is DFQATT and CDR2 is SNEGSKA (reference sequence). The CDR3 has 13 residues. Trimming took off 4 bases at V and 4 bases at J, with 11 bases between the two ends. CDR3 DNA, as far as it was read: TGCAGTGCTATAAGACAAGAGAATCAGCCC. The encoded protein is CSAIRQENQP. Given in full, the CDR3 is CSAIRQENQPQHF.

This clone was recorded many times. The read is 3 residues too short to cover the CDR3 end, so that end is filled in from the germline J gene. The rearrangement joins TRBV5-1 to TRBJ2-5; 9 positions match TRBD2. Germline V lookup: CDR1 SGHRS, CDR2 YFSETQ. With V trimmed by 0 bases and J by 4 bases, 7 bases remained unmatched. The CDR3 is 16 amino acids. The CDR3 sequence: CASSLAQAGGSETQYF. CDR3 bases read: TGCGCCAGCAGCTTGGCCCAAGCGGGAGGTTCAGAGACC.

This clone was observed many times. The read gets to within 3 residues of the CDR3 end, and the germline J gene fills in the rest. This chain links TRBV9 with TRBJ2-1; 11 nucleotides line up with TRBD2. Germline assignment: CDR1 SGDLS and CDR2 YYNGEE. V lost 5 bases, J lost 6 bases, and 7 bases stayed unmatched. The CDR3 consists of 15 residues. The sequenced CDR3 bases are TGTGCCAGCAGTACAACTAGCGGGAGTTTCAATGAG. It translates to CASSTTSGSFNE. In full, the CDR3 reads CASSTTSGSFNEQFF. Full variable domain (remainder filled in from reference TRBV9 and TRBJ2-1): DSGVTQTPKHLITATGQRVTLRCSPRSGDLSVYWYQQSLDQGLQFLIQYYNGEERAKGNILERFSAQQFPDLHSELNLSSLELGDSALYFCASSTTSGSFNEQFFGPGTRLTVL.

About this clone itself: The read gets to within 3 residues of the CDR3 end, and the germline J gene fills in the rest. The V gene is TRBV18, the J gene TRBJ1-1; TRBD1 agrees at 7 bases. The V gene's germline CDR1 is KGHSH and CDR2 LQKENI. The trim removed 4 bases at V and 7 bases at J, leaving 9 bases unmatched. This CDR3 region has 14 residues. The CDR3 spells CASSLNQGENEAFF. CDR3 bases read: TGTGCCAGCTCACTGAATCAGGGGGAGAATGAA.

This clone appeared many times. The read ends 3 residues shy of where the CDR3 ends; the end is completed using the germline J gene. The chain uses TRBV15 and TRBJ2-7, with D possibly being TRBD1 or TRBD2 (5 bases each). This CDR3 is built from 16 residues. The ends were cut back, 0 bases at V and 0 bases at J, with 12 bases in the middle. Germline V lookup: CDR1 LNHNV, CDR2 YYDKDF (reference sequence). CDR3 bases read: TGTGCCACCAGCAGAGATCTGGCAGGGAGCTCCTACGAG. The encoded protein is CATSRDLAGSSYE. The full CDR3 protein is CATSRDLAGSSYEQYF.

This clone was counted ten times or more. The read ends 3 residues before the CDR3 terminus; that terminus is restored from the germline J gene. This chain uses TRBV7-8 with TRBJ2-7; 10 nucleotides line up with TRBD2. V lost 1 base and J lost 3; bases outside the gene matches: 6. This CDR3 spans 16 amino acids. CDR1 is SGHVS, CDR2 FQNEAQ, per germline. The part of the CDR3 DNA that was read is TGTGCCAGCAGCTTAGGGGGGGGACTAGCGTACTACGAG. It specifies CASSLGGGLAYYE. In full, the CDR3 reads CASSLGGGLAYYEQYF.

This clone occurred many times. The CDR3 end lies 3 residues beyond the end of the read and is filled in from the germline J gene. The rearrangement uses TRBV18 and TRBJ2-3; 8 nucleotides align to TRBD2. Trimming at V came to 6 bases and at J to 1 base, leaving 9 bases not matched to a gene. This CDR3 has 16 residues. Per germline, CDR1 KGHSH and CDR2 LQKENI. The sequenced part of the CDR3 DNA is TGTGCCAGCTCCCTTGTCGGGGGGGCTCGCACAGATACG. Translating gives CASSLVGGARTDT. The complete CDR3 protein is CASSLVGGARTDTQYF.

This clone was seen at least ten times. The read falls 3 residues short of the CDR3 end, and the missing part is taken from the germline J gene. The V and J genes are TRBV20-1 and TRBJ2-7, with a tentative D call TRBD1 (5 bases). V was pared by 4 bases and J by 0 bases, with 7 bases between. The CDR3 extends over 12 amino acids. Germline assignment: CDR1 DFQATT and CDR2 SNEGSKA (reference sequence). CDR3 DNA (partial): TGCAGTGCTACAGGGTACTCCTACGAG. This gives the protein CSATGYSYE. The complete CDR3 sequence is CSATGYSYEQYF.

This clone showed up many times. The sequenced fragment ends 3 residues before the CDR3 boundary, so the rest is inferred from the germline J gene. The chain employs TRBV6-2 or TRBV6-3 and TRBJ2-1; weak D call: TRBD2 (7 bases). V was trimmed by 0 bases and J by 8 bases, leaving 20 bases between them. The CDR3 runs to 17 residues. CDR1 and CDR2 from the germline V gene are MNHEY and SVGEGT. The CDR3 DNA, read in part, is TGTGCCAGCAGTTACTCCCCTGGGGGGGGGCCTGGGTATGAG. Translated: CASSYSPGGGPGYE. The entire CDR3 protein reads CASSYSPGGGPGYEQFF.

This clone was picked up many times. The CDR3 extends 3 residues past the end of the read, so its final part is completed from the germline J gene. This chain links TRBV2 with TRBJ1-3, with D possibly being TRBD1 (5 bases). The V and J ends lost 7 bases and 7 bases respectively, with 11 bases between them. The CDR3 has 12 residues. CDR1 and CDR2 from the germline V gene are SNHLY and FYNNEI. This CDR3 reads CASIETANTIYF. The DNA read from the CDR3 is TGTGCCAGCATTGAGACAGCCAACACC.

This clone was seen more than once but under ten times. The read ends 3 residues early relative to the CDR3; the germline J gene fills the gap. This chain joins TRBV7-2 and TRBJ1-2; D gene uncertain. Per germline, CDR1 SGHTA and CDR2 FQGNSA. This CDR3 spans 15 amino acids. CDR3 DNA, as far as it was read: TGTGCCAGCAGCCTCCAGACTAGCTCCTCCTACGAC. Its protein product is CASSLQTSSSYD. The full CDR3 is CASSLQTSSSYDYTF.

This clone has a handful of counts. The read ends 3 residues before the CDR3 terminus; that terminus is restored from the germline J gene. This chain uses TRBV19 with TRBJ2-7; D assignment may be TRBD1 or TRBD2 (5 bases each). This CDR3 region has 14 residues. With 3 bases removed from V and 0 bases from J, the gap between germline ends came to 9 bases. Germline lookup yields CDR1 LNHDA and CDR2 SQIVND (reference sequence). CDR3 DNA (partial): TGTGCCAGTAGTATTGAGGGGCACTCCTACGAG. Its protein product is CASSIEGHSYE. In full, the CDR3 is CASSIEGHSYEQYF.

This clone appeared a few times. Read coverage stops 3 residues before the CDR3 terminus; the germline J gene supplies the remainder. J is TRBJ1-2 and V is TRBV7-2, with D hard to call. The V gene's germline CDR1 is SGHTA and CDR2 FQGNSA. This CDR3 spans 15 amino acids. V lost 2 bases to trimming and J lost 7 bases, with 17 bases between them. The CDR3 DNA, read in part, is TGTGCCAGCAGCTTAAATCGGGTCCTGGGTCTTGGC. Encoded protein: CASSLNRVLGLG. The whole CDR3 protein reads CASSLNRVLGLGYTF.

This clone was counted ten times or more. The read gets to within 3 residues of the CDR3 end, and the germline J gene fills in the rest. The V call is TRBV15, the J call TRBJ2-7; possible D gene TRBD1, 5 bases. Germline lookup yields CDR1 LNHNV and CDR2 YYDKDF (reference sequence). The CDR3 has 14 residues. V shed 5 bases and J shed 4 bases, with 15 bases lying between them. CDR3 amino acids: CATSLHDSAYEQYF. The DNA read from the CDR3 is TGTGCCACCAGCCTTCACGACAGTGCATACGAG.

In its sample, this clone was seen many times. At one boundary the junction diverges from the germline segment, which might be a read error. Coverage ceases 3 residues before the CDR3 finishes, and the germline J gene fills in the end. This chain uses TRBV4-2 with TRBJ2-3; 7 nucleotides match TRBD2. The V gene's germline CDR1 is LGHNA and CDR2 YNFKEQ. The CDR3 runs to 15 residues. The part of the CDR3 DNA that was read is TGCGCCAGCAGCCGTGGTGGAATAGCGGGTGATACG. Protein sequence: CASSRGGIAGDT. The whole CDR3 sequence is CASSRGGIAGDTQYF.

This clone has a count of ten or more. The read stops 3 residues short of the end of the CDR3; the missing end is completed from the germline J gene. The chain carries TRBV5-4 and TRBJ2-1; 10 bases are shared with TRBD2. The CDR3 length is 16 residues. The J segment lost 0 bases and the V segment lost 5 bases, leaving 5 bases of the junction unmatched. Germline V gives CDR1 SGHNT, CDR2 YYREEE (reference sequence). CDR3 bases read: TGTGCCAGCAGACCCTCTAGCGGGAGCTCCTACAATGAG. It codes for CASRPSSGSSYNE. The whole CDR3 region reads CASRPSSGSSYNEQFF. The complete variable domain, with remaining parts taken from reference TRBV5-4 and TRBJ2-1, reads ETGVTQSPTHLIKTRGQQVTLRCSSQSGHNTVSWYQQALGQGPQFIFQYYREEENGRGNFPPRFSGLQFPNYSSELNVNALELDDSALYLCASRPSSGSSYNEQFFGPGTRLTVL.

This clone was seen repeatedly, ten times or more. The read ends 3 residues shy of where the CDR3 ends; the end is completed using the germline J gene. The V gene is TRBV19, the J gene TRBJ1-3; D is uncertain. The germline CDR1 and CDR2 sequences are LNHDA and SQIVND (reference sequence). CDR3 size: 12 residues. CDR3 protein: CATLERREKIYF. The DNA read from the CDR3 is TGTGCCACCTTAGAGCGGAGGGAAAAA.

The table lists this clone with many counts. The part of the CDR3 DNA that was read is TGTGCCAGCAGCTTCAGCACAGGGTCGGGCTACGAG. This sequence encodes CASSFSTGSGYE. From start to end, the CDR3 is CASSFSTGSGYEQYF. The rearrangement joins TRBV7-2 to TRBJ2-7; D is perhaps TRBD1 (6 bases). The read terminates 3 residues before the CDR3 end, so the remaining end is supplied by the germline J gene. The CDR3 covers 15 residues. The germline CDR1 and CDR2 sequences are SGHTA and FQGNSA. Deletions cut 3 bases from V and 3 bases from J, with 15 bases between.

This clone was seen ten or more times. The read terminates 3 residues before the CDR3 end, so the remaining end is supplied by the germline J gene. The chain combines TRBV18 with TRBJ2-7; TRBD2 is a possible D gene (6 bases). Germline CDR1 KGHSH, CDR2 LQKENI. This CDR3 has 16 amino acids. Trimming shortened V by 2 bases and J by 3 bases, and 17 bases separated the two germline ends. The sequenced part of the CDR3 DNA is TGTGCCAGCTCACCAGGGGGGAAGGACGGATACTACGAG. This codes for CASSPGGKDGYYE. The CDR3 in its entirety is CASSPGGKDGYYEQYF.

This clone was seen many times. The sequenced fragment ends 3 residues before the CDR3 boundary, so the rest is inferred from the germline J gene. The J gene is TRBJ2-2, the V gene TRBV7-2, with a possible D match to TRBD2 (6 bases). Trimming left V 5 bases short and J 4 bases short, with 11 bases between. The CDR3 is 14 amino acids. Germline V gene sequence: CDR1 SGHTA, CDR2 FQGNSA. Incomplete CDR3 DNA: TGTGCCAGCAGCCTGACTAGATCCACCGGGGAG. Protein product: CASSLTRSTGE. The whole CDR3 reads CASSLTRSTGELFF.